A single T cell receptor (beta chain) is shown here with its context. Clones were sequenced by immunoSEQ multiplex PCR, and TCRdb holds only the in-frame ones, with some missing. The sample shows 300,000 to 400,000 clones, 87% of them seen only once. Looked up from germline, CDR1 is SNHLY and CDR2 is FYNNEI. With 4 bases removed from V and 2 bases from J, the gap between germline ends came to 12 bases. This CDR3 has 15 residues. The sample originates from a study of blood T cell repertoires in COVID-19. Turning to the study itself: The analysed material was cDNA or gDNA that came from T cells, B-cell-depleted T cells, or PBMCs.

Sample: peripheral blood. J is TRBJ1-5 and V is TRBV2, with D possibly TRBD1 on 6 matching bases. The clonotype originates from a woman between 45 and 65 years old with COVID-19, enrolled during active disease. CDR3 amino acids: CASSVQGLGNQPQHF. CDR3 sequence (DNA): TGTGCCAGCAGTGTACAGGGCTTGGGCAATCAGCCCCAGCATTTT.